This T cell receptor (beta chain) was sequenced during a study of blood T cells in healthy people across ages. Regarding the study as a whole: Observed TCR beta diversity showed a strong correlation with the percentage of naive T cells as measured by flow cytometry.

Germline V gene lookup returns CDR1 ENHRY and CDR2 SYGVKD. CDR3 size: 13 residues. With 3 bases removed from V and 10 bases from J, the gap between germline ends came to 16 bases. This clonotype came up many times. The antigen is undetermined. Using a J-beta primer mix together with a sample-barcoded 5' primer, a second PCR was run for about 6 to 12 cycles. Template switching added a 12-random-nucleotide identifier to every cDNA molecule. TCRdb independently ran MiXCR on the 5' RACE reads; one entry per CDR3 protein. The sample includes some 930,000 distinct CDR3 sequences, under 35% of them seen just once. These data also featured in a second study, about T cells of mothers and their children. From that paper: Related mother and child pairs showed slightly greater overlap (not significant) than unrelated pairs did.

The sequence was obtained from a woman aged 40 to 49 in good health. This chain joins TRBV10-3 and TRBJ2-7, with D unresolved. Sequencing used blood. CDR3 amino acids: CAISDTSTAPQYF. The CDR3 DNA reads TGTGCCATCAGTGATACGTCGACCGCACCTCAGTACTTC.